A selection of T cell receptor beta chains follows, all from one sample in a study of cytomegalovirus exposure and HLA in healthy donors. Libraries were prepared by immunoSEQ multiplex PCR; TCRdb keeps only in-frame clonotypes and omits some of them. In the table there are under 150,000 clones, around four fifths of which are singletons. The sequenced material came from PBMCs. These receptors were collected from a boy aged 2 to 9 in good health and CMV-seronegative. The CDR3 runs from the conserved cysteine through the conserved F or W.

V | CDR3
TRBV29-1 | CSVAKTGNQPQHF
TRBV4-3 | CASSQLAGGTNTDTQYF
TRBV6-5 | CASSTQTSPDTQYF
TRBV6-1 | CASRGGTGALGYTF
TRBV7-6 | CASSLDSKGTGNTIYF
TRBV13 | CASSLGGGQGDNEQFF
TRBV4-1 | CASSYEGHVNTGELFF
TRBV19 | CASIPRGANTGELFF
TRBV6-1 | CASSPVRGRETQYF
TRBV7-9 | CASSHPSGGSYNEQFF
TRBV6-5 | CASSYSPELSGNTIYF
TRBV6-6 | CASSAGGYEQYF
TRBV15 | CATSPPSVREQFF
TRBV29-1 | CSVETEVSYNEQFF
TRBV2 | CASIGQGREKLFF
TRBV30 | CAWSDGYGGPYEQYF
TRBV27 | CASSPGQGSYGYTF
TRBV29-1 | CSVFLRGVSYEQYF
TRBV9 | CASSVDGANTGELFF
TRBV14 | CASSQGLNRNTEAFF
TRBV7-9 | CASSSGLDRDGNTIYF
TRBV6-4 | CASSESGDSGANVLTF
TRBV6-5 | CASTRALANYGYTF
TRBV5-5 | CASSFGPITYEQYF
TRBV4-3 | CASSRGLNYEQYF
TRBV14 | CASSLDRGNTEAFF
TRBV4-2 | CASSQVLAGGHIDEQFF
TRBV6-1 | CASSDIPGGSTDTQYF
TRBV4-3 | CASSQDLGRDEQFF
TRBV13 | CASSSGLYGYTF
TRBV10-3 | CAIRETGVVSGNTIYF
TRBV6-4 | CASSTAPGGQDTQYF
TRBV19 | CASRVSWGDSNQPQHF
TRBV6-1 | CASGGGHLYNSPLHF
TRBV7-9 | CASSLAGLQRTDTQYF
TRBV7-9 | CASSLSGGISEAFF
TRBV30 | CAWSVGVNQPQHF
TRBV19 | CASNEGTETGELFF
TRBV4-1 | CASSQDTVARETQYF
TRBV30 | CAWNRQVEKLFF
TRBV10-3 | CAISESWGEPGELFF
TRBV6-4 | CASSPRTSGGADTQYF
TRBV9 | CASSVVGTGGNNEQFF
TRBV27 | CASGLFSYEQYF
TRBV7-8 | CASSLDGGGSYNEQFF